These 5 T cell receptor beta chains came from one sample sequenced in a study of blood T cell repertoires in COVID-19. Profiling relied on immunoSEQ multiplex PCR, and the TCRdb table lists in-frame clones only, not all of them. The data contain over 80,000 clones, around 90% of them singletons. The sample comprised peripheral blood. The receptors here all came from a man between 70 and 80 years old with acute or convalescent COVID-19.

CDR3 amino acids: CSARGTDTQYF. DNA of the CDR3: TGCAGTGCCCGGGGCACAGATACGCAGTATTTT. The chain couples TRBV20-1 to TRBJ2-3; D is uncertain. The CDR3 loop spans 11 amino acids. Trimming removed 6 bases at V and 1 base at J, with 5 bases between. The germline V gene has CDR1 DFQATT and CDR2 SNEGSKA (reference sequence).

V and J are TRBV3-1 (or the pseudogene TRBV3-2) and TRBJ2-1, with D tentatively TRBD2 (7 bases). The germline CDR1 and CDR2 sequences are LGHDT and YNNKEL (reference sequence). The CDR3 loop spans 14 amino acids. Trimming removed 2 bases at V and 16 bases at J, with 21 bases between. The CDR3 sequence: CASSQRGGGGWYFF. The CDR3 nucleotides read TGTGCCAGCAGCCAACGTGGGGGGGGCGGCTGGTATTTCTTC.

CDR3 protein: CASSLAGGITEAFF. In DNA, the CDR3 is TGTGCCAGCAGCTTGGCAGGGGGGATCACTGAAGCTTTCTTT. The chain carries TRBV5-6 and TRBJ1-1; 7 nucleotides agree with TRBD1. The J segment lost 4 bases and the V segment lost 0 bases, leaving 3 bases of the junction unmatched. Germline V gene data show CDR1 as SGHDT and CDR2 as YYEEEE. The CDR3 is made up of 14 amino acids.

V gene TRBV14 combines with J gene TRBJ2-7, with D uncertain. There are 18 residues in the CDR3. The ends were cut back, 1 base at V and 0 bases at J, with 19 bases in the middle. Looked up from germline, CDR1 is SGHDN and CDR2 is FVKESK. CDR3 coding DNA: TGTGCCAGCAGCCAAGGGGCTATAACCCAAACAACCTCCTACGAGCAGTACTTC. Amino acids: CASSQGAITQTTSYEQYF.

The chain employs TRBV30 and TRBJ1-1, with D possibly being TRBD1 (6 bases). The CDR3 is made up of 19 amino acids. V dropped 4 bases and J dropped 6 bases, with 33 bases sitting between them. CDR1 is GTSNPN and CDR2 is SVGIG in the germline V gene (reference sequence). The CDR3 coding sequence is TGTGCCTGGACCTCAGTCGGGGGGCGGCATGAAGTGGGAGGGTCTGAAGCTTTCTTT. Its translation: CAWTSVGGRHEVGGSEAFF.